This is a list of T cell receptor beta chains from one sample in a study of shared clonotypes between healthy human individuals. The data were produced by immunoSEQ multiplex PCR, yet TCRdb's version contains in-frame clones alone and is incomplete. This sample carries millions of clones, roughly 95% of them seen once, and the ten largest clones take about 1.1%. Source material: naive CD8+ T cells sorted from blood. The receptors were sampled from a man aged 18-30 years in good health. Each CDR3 is given with its conserved first and last residue. The D gene is left open where the match is weak. Clone size is stated in some rows and not others, as once, few, many or a class when expanded.

d_call	clone_size	v_call	j_call	cdr3_aa	cdr3_nt
NA	NA	TRBV10-1	TRBJ2-2	CASRWTLKGTYTGELFF	TGCGCCAGCAGATGGACACTCAAAGGAACGTACACCGGGGAGCTGTTTTTT
NA	NA	TRBV28	TRBJ1-1	CASSWITENTEAFF	TGTGCCAGCAGTTGGATTACAGAGAACACTGAAGCTTTCTTT
NA	NA	TRBV19	TRBJ1-2	CASSTQGRPDNYGYTF	TGTGCCAGTAGTACCCAGGGCAGGCCCGATAACTATGGCTACACCTTC
NA	NA	TRBV7-2	TRBJ2-1	CASSSQGLSSYNEQFF	TGTGCCAGCAGTTCCCAGGGGCTAAGCTCCTACAATGAGCAGTTCTTC
TRBD2	NA	TRBV6-5	TRBJ2-2	CASSYEGTSAGELFF	TGTGCCAGCAGTTACGAAGGGACTAGTGCCGGGGAGCTGTTTTTT
TRBD1	NA	TRBV5-1	TRBJ1-6	CASSFSGGNSPLHF	TGCGCCAGCAGCTTCTCAGGGGGAAATTCACCCCTCCACTTT
NA	NA	TRBV19	TRBJ2-5	CASSTSLGQQETQYF	TGTGCCAGTAGTACCTCGCTGGGGCAGCAAGAGACCCAGTACTTC
NA	NA	TRBV10-3	TRBJ1-2	CAISDGGYTF	TGTGCCATCAGTGATGGTGGCTACACCTTC
NA	NA	TRBV7-9	TRBJ2-7	CASSFQGEAYEQYF	TGTGCCAGCAGCTTCCAGGGGGAGGCCTACGAGCAGTACTTC
TRBD1	NA	TRBV25-1	TRBJ1-6	CASSEFEVRGHSPLHF	TGTGCCAGCAGTGAATTCGAGGTCAGGGGGCATTCACCCCTCCACTTT
TRBD2	NA	TRBV29-1	TRBJ2-1	CSVEDLGRERGNPSSYNEQFF	TGCAGCGTTGAAGATCTGGGCCGGGAGCGGGGAAACCCGAGCTCCTACAATGAGCAGTTCTTC
NA	NA	TRBV2	TRBJ2-7	CASSEAQGTNSYEQYF	TGTGCCAGCAGTGAAGCGCAGGGGACTAACTCCTACGAGCAGTACTTC
NA	NA	TRBV27	TRBJ2-7	CASSFSFSYEQYF	TGTGCCAGCAGTTTTTCCTTTTCCTACGAGCAGTACTTC
NA	NA	TRBV7-9	TRBJ1-1	CASSLASGAIQEAFF	TGTGCCAGCAGCTTAGCATCAGGGGCCATTCAGGAAGCTTTCTTT
NA	NA	TRBV9	TRBJ1-3	CASSESTGNTIYF	TGTGCCAGCAGCGAATCCACTGGAAACACCATATATTTT
TRBD1	once	TRBV6-6	TRBJ1-1	CASSWDRGGNTEAFF	TGTGCCAGCAGTTGGGACAGGGGCGGGAACACTGAAGCTTTCTTT
NA	NA	TRBV13	TRBJ2-3	CASSSTRGSRNTDTQYF	TGTGCCAGCAGCTCGACCCGGGGCTCACGAAACACAGATACGCAGTATTTT
NA	NA	TRBV4-1	TRBJ2-3	CASSPLDRVTDTQYF	TGCGCCAGCAGCCCACTCGACAGAGTCACAGATACGCAGTATTTT
NA	NA	TRBV13	TRBJ2-7	CASSPSPTGSVYYEQYF	TGTGCCAGCAGCCCGTCGCCGACAGGCTCCGTTTACTACGAGCAGTACTTC
TRBD2	NA	TRBV5-6	TRBJ2-1	CASSPGVAGGTVEQFF	TGTGCCAGCAGCCCCGGTGTAGCGGGGGGTACAGTTGAGCAGTTCTTC
TRBD1	NA	TRBV2	TRBJ2-2	CASSGAGTGYSAGELFF	TGTGCCAGCAGTGGGGCCGGGACAGGGTATTCGGCCGGGGAGCTGTTTTTT
NA	NA	TRBV7-2	TRBJ2-1	CASSPKGGPYNEQFF	TGTGCCAGCAGCCCTAAGGGGGGACCCTACAATGAGCAGTTCTTC
TRBD1	NA	TRBV7-9	TRBJ2-2	CASSKLDRGLVGELFF	TGTGCCAGCAGCAAACTGGACAGGGGACTGGTCGGGGAGCTGTTTTTT
TRBD2	NA	TRBV9	TRBJ2-5	CASSAGTRFQETQYF	TGTGCCAGCAGCGCCGGGACTAGATTCCAAGAGACCCAGTACTTC
NA	once	TRBV19	TRBJ1-1	CASNILGYDTEAFF	TGTGCCAGTAACATATTGGGGTACGACACTGAAGCTTTCTTT
NA	NA	TRBV7-9	TRBJ2-1	CASTQGGHEQFF	TGTGCCAGCACCCAAGGGGGTCATGAGCAGTTCTTC
NA	NA	TRBV7-9	TRBJ1-5	CASSLSQDGFNQPQHF	TGTGCCAGCAGCTTATCCCAGGACGGATTCAATCAGCCCCAGCATTTT